The 2 T cell receptor beta chains reported below all come from one sample, sequenced in a study of blood T cell repertoires in COVID-19. Method: immunoSEQ multiplex PCR; TCRdb's copy keeps in-frame clones and lacks some. The sample lists some 120,000 clones, 70% to 90% occurring once. Sequenced: peripheral blood. These receptors originate from a man between 35 and 55 years old with acute or convalescent COVID-19.

Judged by abundance, this clone is medium-sized. This chain uses TRBV19 with TRBJ2-5; TRBD1 aligns across 7 bases. Trimming at V came to 6 bases and at J to 5 bases, leaving 12 bases not matched to a gene. The CDR3 is 15 residues long. Germline assignment: CDR1 LNHDA and CDR2 SQIVND (reference sequence). The CDR3 DNA sequence: TGTGCCAGTAGGGCCCTTCTAGGGGGCGCGGAGACCCAGTACTTC. This sequence encodes CASRALLGGAETQYF. The variable domain in full, completed from reference TRBV19 and TRBJ2-5, reads DGGITQSPKYLFRKEGQNVTLSCEQNLNHDAMYWYRQDPGQGLRLIYYSQIVNDFQKGDIAEGYSVSREKKESFPLTVTSAQKNPTAFYLCASRALLGGAETQYFGPGTRLLVL.

This clone was found once. V usage is TRBV11-2 and J usage is TRBJ2-3, with a possible D match to TRBD1 (6 bases). The germline V gene has CDR1 SGHAT and CDR2 FQNNGV. The CDR3 totals 16 residues. Trimming shortened V by 7 bases and J by 2 bases, and 19 bases separated the two germline ends. In DNA, the CDR3 is TGTGCCAGCATCTCCGACCAACAGGGTACCACAGATACGCAGTATTTT. It codes for CASISDQQGTTDTQYF.